This TCR beta chain was captured in a study of PD-1 blockade in mismatch repair-deficient tumors. Study as a whole: All were previously treated, progressing patients with approximately 11 mismatch repair-deficient cancer types.

The CDR3 totals 17 residues. Trimming pared 0 bases from V and 2 bases from J, leaving 15 bases between. The germline gives CDR1 SGHRS, CDR2 YFSETQ. All patients were mismatch repair deficient, assessed by either PCR or immunohistochemistry. A few pembrolizumab responders had their TCRs sequenced. Notes on this clone: The antigen is unknown.

Broader study findings: After pembrolizumab, tumor-resident clones rose rapidly, then generally contracted before radiologic responses.

Measured with immunoSEQ multiplex PCR; TCRdb has only the in-frame clones, and not every one. This table holds about 68,000 clones, 78% found once. The TCR sequence derives from an adult with mismatch repair-deficient cancer. The source was peripheral blood, collected 2 weeks after starting pembrolizumab. The genes are TRBV5-1 and TRBJ2-1; possible D gene TRBD2, 5 bases. The CDR3 sequence is CASSLEPSVGAYNEQFF. The CDR3 nucleotides are TGCGCCAGCAGCTTGGAGCCGTCTGTGGGAGCCTACAATGAGCAGTTCTTC. Using reference TRBV5-1 and TRBJ2-1 for the parts outside the CDR3, the full variable domain is KAGVTQTPRYLIKTRGQQVTLSCSPISGHRSVSWYQQTPGQGLQFLFEYFSETQRNKGNFPGRFSGRQFSNSRSEMNVSTLELGDSALYLCASSLEPSVGAYNEQFFGPGTRLTVL.